The 25 T cell receptor beta chains in this list originate from one sample, sequenced in a study of CD8 T cells in ankylosing spondylitis. TCRdb fed the 5' RACE reads into MiXCR, producing one record per CDR3 protein. The sample contains some 220,000 distinct CDR3 sequences, over 9.5% of which appear only once. Sequencing input: blood, either unsorted or a sorted T cell fraction (not recorded which). Receptors originate from a male donor with ankylosing spondylitis or in good health (not recorded which).

CDR3 DNA: TGCGCCAGCAGGGAGGGCGGGGGCCCGAGCTCCTACGAGCAGTACTTC. The encoded protein is CASREGGGPSSYEQYF. The chain carries TRBV10-1 and TRBJ2-7, with D tentatively TRBD2 (7 bases). Germline-derived CDR1 and CDR2 are WNHNN and SYGVQD (reference sequence). The CDR3 is made up of 16 amino acids. V was clipped by 6 bases and J by 0 bases, with 18 bases between them.

The chain couples TRBV10-3 to TRBJ2-1, with 11 bases matching TRBD2. V lost 11 bases to trimming and J lost 5 bases; unmatched junction nucleotides: 5. Germline CDR1 reads ENHRY; CDR2 reads SYGVKD. The CDR3 covers 13 residues. Here the CDR3 reads CALGLAGNNEQFF. For the CDR3, the DNA is TGTGCCCTCGGACTAGCGGGTAACAATGAGCAGTTCTTC.

The V call is TRBV7-9, the J call TRBJ2-2; D is undetermined. The V end lost 10 bases, the J end lost 7 bases, and 7 bases lay between the germline ends. The CDR3 consists of 10 residues. Germline CDR1 reads SEHNR; CDR2 reads FQNEAQ (reference sequence). The chain's CDR3 is CATKDGELFF. CDR3 nucleotides: TGTGCCACTAAAGACGGGGAGCTGTTTTTT.

This clonotype was seen many times. The chain recombines TRBV5-1 with TRBJ2-7, with 9 bases fitting TRBD1. The J segment lost 3 bases and the V segment lost 0 bases, leaving 4 bases of the junction unmatched. Germline V lookup: CDR1 SGHRS, CDR2 YFSETQ. This CDR3 region has 15 residues. The CDR3 DNA reads TGCGCCAGCAGCTTGGCCGGGACAGGGCTCTACGAGCAGTACTTC. The encoded protein is CASSLAGTGLYEQYF.

This clonotype was counted at least ten times. The chain recombines TRBV29-1 with TRBJ1-1, with D unclear. Trimming pared 5 bases from V and 1 base from J, leaving 11 bases between. The CDR3 sequence is 13 residues long. Germline loops: CDR1 SQVTM, CDR2 ANQGSEA. CDR3 nucleotide sequence: TGCAGCGTTCGCCCTGGAGGGAACACTGAAGCTTTCTTT. Protein: CSVRPGGNTEAFF.

This clonotype was recorded many times. The J gene is TRBJ2-1, the V gene TRBV29-1, with D unresolved. With 5 bases removed from V and 6 bases from J, the gap between germline ends came to 11 bases. Germline assignment: CDR1 SQVTM and CDR2 ANQGSEA. This CDR3 comprises 12 residues. The CDR3: CSVTELTNEQFF. The CDR3 DNA follows: TGCAGCGTTACGGAGTTGACCAATGAGCAGTTCTTC.

Points on this clonotype: It may be a read error: a sequence one base away is much more abundant. The chain recombines TRBV5-6 with TRBJ2-7, with D possibly matching TRBD2 (5 bases). This CDR3 contains 15 residues. Germline CDR1 SGHDT, CDR2 YYEEEE. V was cut by 1 base and J by 0 bases, with 11 bases left in between. CDR3 region: CASSLNEGFSYEQYF. CDR3 coding DNA: TGTGCCAGCAGCTTGAATGAGGGCTTCTCCTACGAGCAGTACTTC.

This clonotype showed up many times. V and J are TRBV29-1 and TRBJ1-1; D is unresolved. Per the germline V gene, CDR1 is SQVTM and CDR2 is ANQGSEA. The V and J ends lost 7 bases and 2 bases respectively, with 17 bases between them. The CDR3 is made up of 14 amino acids. CDR3 nucleotides: TGCAGCGCTTTAACGTGGGGATTCAACACTGAAGCTTTCTTT. Amino acids: CSALTWGFNTEAFF. The variable domain in full, with the rest retrieved from reference TRBV29-1 and TRBJ1-1, is SAVISQKPSRDICQRGTSLTIQCQVDSQVTMMFWYRQQPGQSLTLIATANQGSEATYESGFVIDKFPISRPNLTFSTLTVSNMSPEDSSIYLCSALTWGFNTEAFFGQGTRLTVV.

This clonotype has more than one count but fewer than ten. The chain uses TRBV20-1 and TRBJ2-7, with 9 bases lining up with TRBD2. Germline-derived CDR1 and CDR2 are DFQATT and SNEGSKA (reference sequence). The CDR3 runs 14 residues. Germline trimming cut 1 base from V and 1 base from J; bases unmatched to any gene: 2. The CDR3 bases are TGCAGTGCTAGAGCCCTAGCGGGATCCTACGAGCAGTACTTC. Protein: CSARALAGSYEQYF.

This clonotype was picked up many times. The chain couples TRBV29-1 to TRBJ2-3; unclear D gene. Germline loops: CDR1 SQVTM, CDR2 ANQGSEA. V was trimmed by 2 bases and J by 0 bases, leaving 6 bases between them. The CDR3 has 13 residues. CDR3 bases: TGCAGCGTTGAATCCATTAGCACAGATACGCAGTATTTT. This codes for CSVESISTDTQYF.

This clonotype was seen at least ten times. The rearrangement uses TRBV5-1 and TRBJ2-1; TRBD1 aligns across 9 bases. The germline gives CDR1 SGHRS, CDR2 YFSETQ. The CDR3 consists of 15 residues. The junction had 4 bases not matched to a gene; V was cut back by 4 bases and J by 2 bases. The CDR3 protein is CASSQGQGPYNEQFF. The CDR3 nucleotides read TGCGCCAGCAGCCAGGGACAGGGACCCTACAATGAGCAGTTCTTC.

There are a few counts of this clonotype. V and J are TRBV4-2 and TRBJ2-2; 11 positions match TRBD2. The CDR3 has 17 residues. V was clipped by 1 base and J by 0 bases; unmatched bases: 1. The V gene's germline CDR1 is LGHNA and CDR2 YNFKEQ. The CDR3 coding sequence is TGTGCCAGCAGCCAAGTAGCGGGAGGGCCGAACACCGGGGAGCTGTTTTTT. Encoded protein: CASSQVAGGPNTGELFF.

The V and J genes are TRBV5-1 and TRBJ2-2; 9 bases match TRBD1. Per the germline V gene, CDR1 is SGHRS and CDR2 is YFSETQ. The CDR3 runs to 17 residues. Unmatched junction bases numbered 10, after V lost 2 bases and J lost 5 bases. This CDR3 reads CASSFRGGTGLTGELFF. CDR3 DNA sequence: TGCGCCAGCAGCTTCAGAGGAGGGACAGGGTTGACCGGGGAGCTGTTTTTT.

This chain uses TRBV7-9 with TRBJ2-5, with D possibly being TRBD2 (6 bases). This CDR3 comprises 13 residues. Trimming stripped 3 bases from V and 4 bases from J, with 9 bases between. Germline V gives CDR1 SEHNR, CDR2 FQNEAQ (reference sequence). The CDR3 bases are TGTGCCAGCAGCTTTCAGGGAGGAGAGACCCAGTACTTC. Encoded protein: CASSFQGGETQYF.

The chain carries TRBV18 and TRBJ2-7; D remains ambiguous. The CDR3 totals 12 residues. V was clipped by 6 bases and J by 2 bases, with 8 bases between them. Germline CDR1 and CDR2: KGHSH and LQKENI. The CDR3 coding sequence is TGTGCCAGCTCCTTTCGCGCCTACGAGCAGTACTTC. Its translation: CASSFRAYEQYF.

This clonotype turned up a few times. This chain links TRBV2 with TRBJ2-5, with 13 bases fitting TRBD2. The CDR3 contains 15 residues. CDR1 is SNHLY and CDR2 is FYNNEI in the germline V gene. The ends lost 6 bases at V and 2 bases at J; junction bases unmatched: 3. The DNA for the CDR3 is TGTGCCAGCAGGAAACTAGCGGGGGGGCAAGAGACCCAGTACTTC. Translated: CASRKLAGGQETQYF.

In this sample, this clonotype turned up many times. The chain joins TRBV11-2 to TRBJ2-7; D unclear. V lost 3 bases and J 8 bases, leaving 11 bases between the germline ends. This CDR3 is 12 amino acids long. Germline V lookup: CDR1 SGHAT, CDR2 FQNNGV. CDR3 protein: CASSLESYQQYF. CDR3 sequence (DNA): TGTGCCAGCAGCTTGGAATCGTATCAGCAGTACTTC.

This clonotype came up many times. The J gene is TRBJ2-1, the V gene TRBV3-1, with D hard to call. The V gene's germline CDR1 is LGHDT and CDR2 YNNKEL (reference sequence). This CDR3 is built from 14 residues. Trimming removed 4 bases from V and 3 bases from J, with 10 bases in between. The CDR3 spells CASSLSTNYNEQFF. The CDR3 region has the DNA TGTGCCAGCAGCCTGTCGACGAACTACAATGAGCAGTTCTTC.

This clonotype was found many times. This chain joins TRBV12-3 or TRBV12-4 and TRBJ1-1; no definite D call. This CDR3 region has 12 residues. V was pared by 6 bases and J by 7 bases, with 12 bases between. The CDR3 protein is CASSPMLVEAFF. The CDR3, as DNA: TGTGCCAGCAGCCCCATGCTAGTTGAAGCTTTCTTT.

This clonotype was counted ten times or more. Here the CDR3 reads CASSLAGGHPTQETQYF. The CDR3 DNA follows: TGTGCCAGCAGCTTGGCCGGCGGTCACCCGACTCAAGAGACCCAGTACTTC. This chain links TRBV5-8 with TRBJ2-5; D is ambiguous. Trimming removed 0 bases at V and 2 bases at J, with 17 bases between. Looked up from germline, CDR1 is SGHTS and CDR2 is YDEGEE. The CDR3 totals 17 residues.

This clonotype showed up many times. The genes are TRBV20-1 and TRBJ2-1, with TRBD2 matching 8 bases. Germline CDR1 reads DFQATT; CDR2 reads SNEGSKA (reference sequence). Trimming took 8 bases from V and 1 from J; bases not matched to a gene: 13. The CDR3 is 16 amino acids. This CDR3 is CSPHLRAGVSYNEQFF. CDR3 coding DNA: TGCAGTCCCCACCTTAGAGCGGGGGTGTCCTACAATGAGCAGTTCTTC.

This clonotype was seen repeatedly, ten times or more. The chain recombines TRBV10-3 with TRBJ2-3; 11 nucleotides match TRBD2. Germline V gives CDR1 ENHRY, CDR2 SYGVKD. J was trimmed by 3 bases and V by 10 bases; bases with no gene match: 15. The CDR3 consists of 17 residues. The CDR3 loop is CATEVIAGGGETDTQYF. The CDR3 DNA reads as TGTGCCACCGAAGTTATAGCGGGGGGGGGTGAAACAGATACGCAGTATTTT.

This clonotype was observed many times. The rearrangement uses TRBV15 and TRBJ2-7; 13 nucleotides line up with TRBD2. This CDR3 has 13 residues. Germline values: CDR1 LNHNV, CDR2 YYDKDF (reference sequence). The CDR3 region is CAQPGLAGSAQYF. In DNA, the CDR3 is TGTGCGCAACCGGGACTAGCGGGGTCAGCGCAGTACTTC.

This clonotype appeared many times. This sequence joins TRBV29-1 and TRBJ1-2; 12 bases agree with TRBD1. V was clipped by 7 bases and J by 1 base; unmatched bases: 25. The germline CDR1 and CDR2 sequences are SQVTM and ANQGSEA. The CDR3 consists of 21 residues. The chain's CDR3 is CSAGTSGTGGKRPSFNYGYTF. The CDR3 region has the DNA TGCAGCGCTGGGACGTCGGGGACAGGGGGCAAAAGGCCCTCGTTTAACTATGGCTACACCTTC. Filled out from reference TRBV29-1 and TRBJ1-2, the complete variable domain reads SAVISQKPSRDICQRGTSLTIQCQVDSQVTMMFWYRQQPGQSLTLIATANQGSEATYESGFVIDKFPISRPNLTFSTLTVSNMSPEDSSIYLCSAGTSGTGGKRPSFNYGYTFGSGTRLTVV.

V usage is TRBV7-9 and J usage is TRBJ2-7; 10 nucleotides agree with TRBD1. The CDR3 is made up of 15 amino acids. Unmatched junction bases numbered 9, after V lost 5 bases and J lost 5 bases. Germline lookup yields CDR1 SEHNR and CDR2 FQNEAQ (reference sequence). The CDR3 spells CASSDPGQGLHEQYF. The CDR3 DNA is TGTGCCAGCAGCGATCCGGGACAGGGGCTCCACGAGCAGTACTTC.